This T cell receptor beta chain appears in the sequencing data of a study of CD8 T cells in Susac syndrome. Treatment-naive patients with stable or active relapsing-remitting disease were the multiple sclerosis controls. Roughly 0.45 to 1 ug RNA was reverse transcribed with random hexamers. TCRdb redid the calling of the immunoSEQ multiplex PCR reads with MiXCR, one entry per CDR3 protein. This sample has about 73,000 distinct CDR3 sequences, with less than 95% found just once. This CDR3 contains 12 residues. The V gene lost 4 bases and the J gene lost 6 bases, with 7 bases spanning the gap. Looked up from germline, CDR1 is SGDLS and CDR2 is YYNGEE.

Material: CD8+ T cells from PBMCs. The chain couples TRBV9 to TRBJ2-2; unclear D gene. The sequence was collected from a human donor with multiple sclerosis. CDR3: CASSYPAGELFF. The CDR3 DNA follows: TGTGCCAGCAGCTACCCGGCCGGGGAGCTGTTTTTT. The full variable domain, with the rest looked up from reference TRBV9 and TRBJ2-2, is DSGVTQTPKHLITATGQRVTLRCSPRSGDLSVYWYQQSLDQGLQFLIQYYNGEERAKGNILERFSAQQFPDLHSELNLSSLELGDSALYFCASSYPAGELFFGEGSRLTVL.